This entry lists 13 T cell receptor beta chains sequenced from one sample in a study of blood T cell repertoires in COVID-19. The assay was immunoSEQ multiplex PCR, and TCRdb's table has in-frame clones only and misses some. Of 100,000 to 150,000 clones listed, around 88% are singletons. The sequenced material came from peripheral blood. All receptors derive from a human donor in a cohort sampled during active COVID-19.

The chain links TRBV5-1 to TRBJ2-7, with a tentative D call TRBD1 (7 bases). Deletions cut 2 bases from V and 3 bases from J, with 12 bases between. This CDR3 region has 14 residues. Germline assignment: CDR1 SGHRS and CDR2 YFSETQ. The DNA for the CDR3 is TGCGCCAGCAGCTTACAGGGGAGGAACTACGAGCAGTACTTC. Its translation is CASSLQGRNYEQYF.

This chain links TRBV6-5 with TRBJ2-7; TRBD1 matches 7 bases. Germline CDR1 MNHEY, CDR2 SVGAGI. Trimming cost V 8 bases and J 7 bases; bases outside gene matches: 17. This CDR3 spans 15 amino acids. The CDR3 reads CASLSPVRDSGEQYF. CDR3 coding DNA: TGTGCCAGCCTTTCTCCTGTCCGGGACAGTGGGGAGCAGTACTTC.

CDR3 nucleotide sequence: TGTGCCAGCAGTCGAAGCGGATACAATGAGCAGTTCTTC. Its protein product is CASSRSGYNEQFF. V is TRBV6-5 and J is TRBJ2-1; weak D call: TRBD2 (5 bases). The germline gives CDR1 MNHEY, CDR2 SVGAGI. V shed 5 bases and J shed 4 bases, with 9 bases lying between them. The CDR3 totals 13 residues.

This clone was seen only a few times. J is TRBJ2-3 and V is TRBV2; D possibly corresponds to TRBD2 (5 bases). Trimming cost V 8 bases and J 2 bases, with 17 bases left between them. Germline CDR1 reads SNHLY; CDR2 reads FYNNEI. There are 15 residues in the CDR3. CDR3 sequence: CASRRGGGATDTQYF. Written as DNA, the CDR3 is TGTGCCAGCCGACGGGGTGGAGGTGCCACAGATACGCAGTATTTT.

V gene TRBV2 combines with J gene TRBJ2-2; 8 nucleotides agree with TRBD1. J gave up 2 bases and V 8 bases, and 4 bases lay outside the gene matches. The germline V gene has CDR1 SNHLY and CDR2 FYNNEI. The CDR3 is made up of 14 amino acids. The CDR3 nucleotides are TGTGCCAGCCGACAGGGGAGTAACACCGGGGAGCTGTTTTTT. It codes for CASRQGSNTGELFF.

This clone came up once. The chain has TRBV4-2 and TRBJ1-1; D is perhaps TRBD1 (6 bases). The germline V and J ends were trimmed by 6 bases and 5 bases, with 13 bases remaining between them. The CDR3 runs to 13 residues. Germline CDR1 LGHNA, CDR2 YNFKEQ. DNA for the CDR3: TGTGCCAGCAGACTGGCAGGGGAGACTGAAGCTTTCTTT. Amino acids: CASRLAGETEAFF.

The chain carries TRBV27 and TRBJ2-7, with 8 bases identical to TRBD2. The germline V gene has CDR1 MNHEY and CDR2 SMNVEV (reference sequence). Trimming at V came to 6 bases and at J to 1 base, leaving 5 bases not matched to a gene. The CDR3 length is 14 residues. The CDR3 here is CASSVSGMSYEQYF. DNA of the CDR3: TGTGCCAGCAGCGTTAGCGGGATGTCCTACGAGCAGTACTTC.

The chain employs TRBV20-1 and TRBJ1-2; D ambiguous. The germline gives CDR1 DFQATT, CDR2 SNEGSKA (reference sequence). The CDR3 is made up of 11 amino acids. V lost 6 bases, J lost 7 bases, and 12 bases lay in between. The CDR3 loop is CSAGEGGGYTF. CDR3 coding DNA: TGCAGTGCCGGGGAGGGAGGTGGCTACACCTTC.

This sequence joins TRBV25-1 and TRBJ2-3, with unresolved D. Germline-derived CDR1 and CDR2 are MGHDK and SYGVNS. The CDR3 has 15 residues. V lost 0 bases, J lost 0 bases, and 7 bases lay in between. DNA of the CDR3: TGTGCCAGCAGTGAATATGCAACTAGCACAGATACGCAGTATTTT. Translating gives CASSEYATSTDTQYF.

DNA for the CDR3: TGTGCCAGCAGTTCCGGAGCGCCCCAGCATTTT. Its translation: CASSSGAPQHF. The chain recombines TRBV12-3 or TRBV12-4 with TRBJ1-5; D remains unclear. The germline V and J ends were trimmed by 4 bases and 9 bases, with 7 bases remaining between them. The CDR3 sequence is 11 residues long.

CDR3 nucleotides: TGTGCCAGCATAGTGCGGTCCTACGAGCAGTACTTC. Translating it yields CASIVRSYEQYF. V gene TRBV6-5 combines with J gene TRBJ2-7; D unclear. This CDR3 is built from 12 residues. Per germline, CDR1 MNHEY and CDR2 SVGAGI. Trimming cost V 7 bases and J 1 base, with 8 bases left between them.

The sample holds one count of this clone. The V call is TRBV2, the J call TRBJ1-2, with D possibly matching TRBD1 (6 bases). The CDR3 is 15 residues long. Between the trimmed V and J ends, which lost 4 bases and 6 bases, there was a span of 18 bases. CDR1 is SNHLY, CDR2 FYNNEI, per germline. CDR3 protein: CASSVSEGETNGYTF. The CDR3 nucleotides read TGTGCCAGCAGTGTTAGTGAGGGGGAGACCAATGGCTACACCTTC.

The chain's CDR3 is CASSLDTGNTEAFF. The CDR3 nucleotides read TGTGCCAGCAGCTTGGACACGGGAAACACTGAAGCTTTCTTT. The chain couples TRBV5-6 to TRBJ1-1, with no clear D. Germline V lookup: CDR1 SGHDT, CDR2 YYEEEE. V lost 0 bases to trimming and J lost 2 bases, with 8 bases between them. The CDR3 is 14 amino acids.